The 27 T cell receptor beta chains reported below all come from one sample, sequenced in a study of blood T cells in healthy people across ages (dated by TCRdb to about 2015). Library method: 5' RACE. A second about 7 to 11 cycle PCR used a sample-barcoded 5' primer and a J-beta primer mix. The public reads were quality trimmed at Q25 with fastp and then assembled into clones with MiXCR by TCRdb, keeping productive beta chains. Each entry merges the rows of one CDR3 protein and shows their most common DNA and genes. Counted in this sample were around 2 million distinct CDR3 sequences; around 40% of them appeared once. Approximately 22% of the sample goes to the ten largest clones. Sequences were obtained from blood. These receptors all stem from a human donor in good health.

The V gene is TRBV29-1, the J gene TRBJ2-5; a possible D gene is TRBD2 (6 bases). V lost 4 bases to trimming and J lost 5 bases, with 14 bases between them. The CDR3 has 13 amino acids. The germline gives CDR1 SQVTM, CDR2 ANQGSEA. CDR3 sequence (DNA): TGCAGCGTTGGTGGAGGGTTTAGGGAGACCCAGTACTTC. This encodes CSVGGGFRETQYF.

This clonotype was picked up a small number of times. This chain uses TRBV7-9 with TRBJ2-4; D is unclear. CDR1 and CDR2 (germline): SEHNR, FQNEAQ (reference sequence). V was pared by 1 base and J by 1 base, with 11 bases between. The CDR3 totals 16 residues. The chain's CDR3 is CASSLGAGGAKNIQYF. DNA for the CDR3: TGTGCCAGCAGCTTAGGGGCCGGTGGGGCCAAAAACATTCAGTACTTC.

Concerning this clonotype itself: Given a much more abundant clone one base away, this may be a read error. This rearrangement joins TRBV29-1 to TRBJ2-7; 8 bases line up with TRBD1. Germline lookup yields CDR1 SQVTM and CDR2 ANQGSEA. This CDR3 spans 13 amino acids. In nucleotides, the CDR3 is TGCAGCGGCGGGACAGGCGATTCCTACGAGCGGTACTTC. This codes for CSGGTGDSYERYF.

Concerning this clonotype: This may stem from a read error, because a much larger clone lies one nucleotide away. The rearrangement links TRBV4-2 to TRBJ2-3; TRBD1 might be the D (6 bases). The CDR3 is 14 residues long. V lost 6 bases, J lost 2 bases, and 12 bases lay in between. Germline assignment: CDR1 LGHNA and CDR2 YNFKEQ. In DNA form, the CDR3 reads TGTGCCAGCAGTAGGGGGAGATACACAGATACGCAGTATTTT. Translated, it gives CASSRGRYTDTQYF.

The J gene is TRBJ1-1, the V gene TRBV6-1; 7 bases agree with TRBD1. V lost 2 bases, J lost 5 bases, and 8 bases stayed unmatched. Germline-derived CDR1 and CDR2 are MNHNS and SASEGT. The CDR3 length is 15 residues. CDR3 protein: CASSESFRGWTEAFF. DNA of the CDR3: TGTGCCAGCAGTGAATCGTTCAGGGGGTGGACTGAAGCTTTCTTT.

This sequence joins TRBV7-2 and TRBJ2-3; D is perhaps TRBD1 or TRBD2 (5 bases each). The V end was cut by 2 bases, the J end by 4 bases, with 13 bases between. This CDR3 is 15 amino acids long. Germline CDR1 reads SGHTA; CDR2 reads FQGNSA. The CDR3 protein is CASSLNRVGADTQYF. For the CDR3, the DNA is TGTGCCAGCAGCTTAAATCGAGTGGGGGCAGATACGCAGTATTTT.

V and J are TRBV5-1 and TRBJ2-1, with 11 bases identical to TRBD2. This CDR3 has 16 amino acids. V shed 4 bases and J 5 bases; nucleotides not matched to a gene: 8. Germline CDR1 is SGHRS and CDR2 is YFSETQ. CDR3 DNA: TGCGCCAGCAGCACCAATAGCGGGGGGGCCGACAATGAGCAGTTCTTC. Protein sequence: CASSTNSGGADNEQFF.

V is TRBV5-1 and J is TRBJ2-1; 8 bases are a match to TRBD2. V lost 3 bases, J lost 6 bases, and 8 bases stayed unmatched. The length of the CDR3 is 15 residues. CDR1 and CDR2 from the germline V gene are SGHRS and YFSETQ. CDR3 coding DNA: TGCGCCAGCAGCTCGACGACTAGCGTTTCCAATGAGCAGTTCTTC. Translation: CASSSTTSVSNEQFF.

In this sample, this clonotype turned up a few times. The chain employs TRBV12-3 or TRBV12-4 and TRBJ2-5, with 8 positions matching TRBD1. The CDR3 consists of 15 residues. V was clipped by 5 bases and J by 3 bases; unmatched bases: 8. The CDR3 bases are TGTGCCAGCAGTACCACCGGGACAGGAGAAGAGACCCAGTACTTC. Encoded protein: CASSTTGTGEETQYF.

This clonotype was detected only a few times. The rearrangement joins TRBV7-8 to TRBJ2-1; TRBD2 matches 10 bases. Germline V gives CDR1 SGHVS, CDR2 FQNEAQ. With V trimmed by 5 bases and J by 7 bases, 5 bases remained unmatched. The CDR3 runs to 14 residues. The CDR3 loop is CASSRLAGKNEQFF. CDR3 coding DNA: TGTGCCAGCAGCAGACTAGCGGGTAAGAATGAGCAGTTCTTC.

The chain couples TRBV7-9 to TRBJ2-1, with D perhaps TRBD1 (5 bases). V was shortened by 5 bases and J by 10 bases, with 9 bases between the two germline ends. From germline, CDR1 is SEHNR and CDR2 FQNEAQ (reference sequence). This CDR3 has 11 amino acids. The CDR3 here is CASSLDREQFF. CDR3 coding DNA: TGTGCCAGCAGCCTAGACAGAGAGCAGTTCTTC.

CDR3 sequence (DNA): TGCACCAGCAGCCAAGATCTAGACTCCACATATGAGCAGTTCTTC. Translation: CTSSQDLDSTYEQFF. The rearrangement uses TRBV1 and TRBJ2-1. TRBV1 is reported as a pseudogene. This CDR3 is built from 15 residues.

This clonotype was found a few times. This chain links TRBV18 with TRBJ2-1, with unresolved D. The germline CDR1 and CDR2 sequences are KGHSH and LQKENI. This CDR3 comprises 13 residues. V was trimmed by 3 bases and J by 5 bases, leaving 8 bases between them. This CDR3 reads CASSPAPDNEQFF. The CDR3 DNA reads TGTGCCAGCTCACCCGCCCCAGACAATGAGCAGTTCTTC.

This clonotype has just a few counts. The chain uses TRBV9 and TRBJ2-3; possibly TRBD1 or TRBD2 for D (5 bases each). The CDR3 consists of 16 residues. In germline, CDR1 is SGDLS, CDR2 YYNGEE. V lost 0 bases and J lost 1, with 12 bases in between. CDR3: CASSVGGGSGTDTQYF. CDR3 nucleotide sequence: TGTGCCAGCAGCGTAGGGGGCGGTAGCGGCACAGATACGCAGTATTTT.

This clonotype was recorded a few times. This chain joins TRBV7-2 and TRBJ2-1; TRBD2 matches 9 bases. Germline CDR1 is SGHTA and CDR2 is FQGNSA. This CDR3 comprises 17 residues. V dropped 5 bases and J dropped 6; count of bases not matched to a gene: 14. CDR3 sequence (DNA): TGTGCCAGCAGCCCAGCCCACGGCGGGGGGGTTATCAATGAGCAGTTCTTC. This sequence encodes CASSPAHGGGVINEQFF.

The genes are TRBV27 and TRBJ1-4, with TRBD1 as a possible D gene (5 bases). Germline loops: CDR1 MNHEY, CDR2 SMNVEV (reference sequence). V lost 4 bases to trimming and J lost 5 bases, with 14 bases between them. The CDR3 contains 15 residues. CDR3 nucleotide sequence: TGTGCCAGCAGTTCCGTAAGACAGTGGAATGAAAAACTGTTTTTT. Protein product: CASSSVRQWNEKLFF.

The V and J genes are TRBV29-1 and TRBJ2-7; D is uncertain. V gave up 4 bases and J gave up 0 bases, with 10 bases separating them. The CDR3 length is 13 residues. CDR1 SQVTM and CDR2 ANQGSEA come from the germline V gene. The CDR3 region has the DNA TGCAGCGTTGTGTCGGGTTCCTCCTACGAGCAGTACTTC. The encoded protein is CSVVSGSSYEQYF.

The rearrangement links TRBV7-9 to TRBJ1-2; 10 bases map to TRBD1. J was trimmed by 4 bases and V by 5 bases; bases with no gene match: 10. The germline V gene has CDR1 SEHNR and CDR2 FQNEAQ (reference sequence). This CDR3 spans 16 amino acids. CDR3 region: CASSRGGTGVIYGYTF. In nucleotides, the CDR3 is TGTGCCAGCAGCCGGGGTGGGACAGGGGTCATCTATGGCTACACCTTC. The whole variable domain, remainder taken from reference TRBV7-9 and TRBJ1-2, is DTGVSQNPRHKITKRGQNVTFRCDPISEHNRLYWYRQTLGQGPEFLTYFQNEAQLEKSRLLSDRFSAERPKGSFSTLEIQRTEQGDSAMYLCASSRGGTGVIYGYTFGSGTRLTVV.

The rearrangement links TRBV6-2 or TRBV6-3 to TRBJ1-6; no reliable D call. CDR3 length: 14 amino acids. V was clipped by 6 bases and J by 5 bases, with 11 bases between them. CDR1 is MNHEY, CDR2 SVGEGT, per germline. The CDR3 here is CASSLRIDNSPLHF. CDR3 nucleotide sequence: TGTGCCAGCAGCCTAAGGATCGATAATTCACCCCTCCACTTT.

The rearrangement links TRBV6-1 to TRBJ1-5; D remains ambiguous. This CDR3 has 13 amino acids. The germline V gene encodes CDR1 MNHNS and CDR2 SASEGT. V was clipped by 6 bases and J by 4 bases, with 10 bases between them. The CDR3 DNA sequence: TGTGCCAGCAGATTCTGGACGAATCAGCCCCAGCATTTT. The encoded protein is CASRFWTNQPQHF.

This clonotype came up a few times. V and J are TRBV20-1 and TRBJ2-5, with D unclear. The DNA end is a closer match to TRBJ2-7, so the J assignment may be wrong. The germline V gene has CDR1 DFQATT and CDR2 SNEGSKA (reference sequence). The length of the CDR3 is 11 residues. The CDR3 protein is CSASPDGEQYF. CDR3 in DNA: TGCAGTGCCAGTCCGGATGGCGAGCAGTACTTC.

Here the CDR3 DNA reads TGTGCCAGCAGCTTCCTCCAGGGGGCCCCTATTTACAATGAGCAGTTCTTC. It specifies CASSFLQGAPIYNEQFF. The genes are TRBV13 and TRBJ2-1; TRBD1 aligns across 8 bases. In germline, CDR1 is PRHDT, CDR2 FYEKMQ (reference sequence). Trimming at V came to 3 bases and at J to 4 bases, leaving 11 bases not matched to a gene. The CDR3 runs 17 residues.

The V call is TRBV12-3 or TRBV12-4, the J call TRBJ2-7, with D tentatively TRBD2 (7 bases). The CDR3 is made up of 18 amino acids. V lost 2 bases and J 5 bases, leaving 25 bases between the germline ends. Written as DNA, the CDR3 is TGTGCCAGCAGTTTATACGGTGTGGGGGGGCCCCGGGGCCACGAGCAGTACTTC. Its protein is CASSLYGVGGPRGHEQYF.

This clonotype came up many times. The V call is TRBV20-1, the J call TRBJ2-5; D remains ambiguous. Germline V gene sequence: CDR1 DFQATT, CDR2 SNEGSKA (reference sequence). This CDR3 spans 11 amino acids. Trimming removed 3 bases from V and 5 bases from J, with 7 bases in between. For the CDR3, the DNA is TGCAGTGCTAGTTTCGGGGAGACCCAGTACTTC. Translated: CSASFGETQYF.

V gene TRBV15 combines with J gene TRBJ2-1; D not resolved. CDR3 length: 15 amino acids. Trimming removed 1 base at V and 6 bases at J, with 13 bases between. The germline CDR1 and CDR2 sequences are LNHNV and YYDKDF (reference sequence). This chain's CDR3 is CATSRVGGVGNEQFF. The DNA of the CDR3 is TGTGCCACCAGCAGAGTAGGTGGGGTTGGCAATGAGCAGTTCTTC.

This clonotype was counted once. V and J are TRBV18 and TRBJ1-2; TRBD1 might be the D (5 bases). This CDR3 has 15 amino acids. The V gene lost 2 bases and the J gene lost 0 bases, with 10 bases spanning the gap. Per germline, CDR1 KGHSH and CDR2 LQKENI. CDR3 DNA sequence: TGTGCCAGCTCACCAACTGGGGACGCTAACTATGGCTACACCTTC. Translation gives CASSPTGDANYGYTF.

A few counts support this clonotype. This chain uses TRBV20-1 with TRBJ2-3; perhaps TRBD1 as D (5 bases). The CDR3 loop spans 14 amino acids. Germline V gene data show CDR1 as DFQATT and CDR2 as SNEGSKA (reference sequence). Trimming removed 6 bases from V and 1 base from J, with 14 bases in between. The CDR3 DNA sequence: TGCAGTGCGCCGGACAATCTGGGCACAGATACGCAGTATTTT. Its translation is CSAPDNLGTDTQYF.